This TCR beta chain was found in a study of OX40 agonist ivuxolimab in advanced cancers. Study in general: Three patients had partial responses: one hepatocellular carcinoma, two cutaneous melanoma. General observations from the study: At 0.1 to 3.0 mg/kg and by week 6, CD4+ and CD8+ T cells in the blood had expanded clonally.

Points on this clone: No antigen is known for it.

Using immunoSEQ multiplex PCR, the repertoire was profiled, and TCRdb retains in-frame clones only, with some absent. The profile shows about 91,000 clones, 80% to 90% of them singletons. The origin of this receptor is an adult with an advanced solid tumor such as melanoma, head and neck, liver or kidney cancer. This specimen consisted of CD4+ or CD8+ T cells sorted from blood, obtained in a trial of the OX40 agonist ivuxolimab.

As DNA, the CDR3 is TGCGCCAGCAGCCAGGCGGGGAGTCGGAATGAGCAGTTCTTC. This codes for CASSQAGSRNEQFF. The chain combines TRBV4-1 with TRBJ2-1; possible D gene TRBD2, 6 bases. The V end was cut by 3 bases, the J end by 7 bases, with 13 bases between. CDR1 is MGHRA, CDR2 YSYEKL, per germline. The CDR3 is 14 residues long.